This T cell receptor beta chain was captured by sequencing in a study of blood T cell repertoires in COVID-19. About the research overall: The United States, Italy and Spain provided the acute and convalescent COVID-19 samples.

In this sample, this clone turned up a few times. Between the trimmed V and J ends, which lost 11 bases and 0 bases, there was a span of 11 bases. The length of the CDR3 is 13 residues. The germline V gene encodes CDR1 SNHLY and CDR2 FYNNEI. Under the authors' procedure: Estimation of nucleated cell counts was performed using reference gene primer amplification. Only in-frame clones appear in the TCRdb table, and some are missing; sequencing was by immunoSEQ multiplex PCR. The V and J calls and the clone size are those of that table, but D and trimming were determined from the DNA. The repertoire has about 180,000 clones, just over 85% of them found once; the top ten carry roughly 9%.

This clonotype was sampled from a woman aged 18-35 years who had recovered from COVID-19. What was sequenced was PBMCs or T cells enriched from blood (not recorded which). The rearrangement uses TRBV2 and TRBJ1-3; TRBD1 is a possible D gene (5 bases). The CDR3 coding sequence is TGTGCCTGTTTCGGGGGCTCTGGAAACACCATATATTTT. It translates to CACFGGSGNTIYF. The variable domain in full, with the rest retrieved from reference TRBV2 and TRBJ1-3, is EPEVTQTPSHQVTQMGQEVILRCVPISNHLYFYWYRQILGQKVEFLVSFYNNEISEKSEIFDDQFSVERPDGSNFTLKIRSTKLEDSAMYFCACFGGSGNTIYFGEGSWLTVV.